One and the same sample provided the 22 T cell receptor beta chains below, sequenced in a study of regulatory T cells in long-lasting Graves disease. According to the study, TCR beta libraries were built with iRepertoire HTBI primers and CDR3-region Arm-PCR. TCRdb processed the multiplex PCR reads anew with MiXCR; each CDR3 protein has one entry. The table lists about 620,000 distinct CDR3 sequences, around 17% of them singletons. Time point given: newly diagnosed GD, antithyroid drugs for less than 3 months. Preparation of the TCR library used RNA extracted from PBMCs. This sample also belongs to another study, concerning T cells in Graves' hyperthyroidism and ophthalmopathy.

Sequences were derived from peripheral blood mononuclear cells (PBMCs), sampled at new diagnosis, from a patient treated with antithyroid drugs. The receptor set was obtained from a young woman with Graves disease.

This chain joins TRBV20-1 and TRBJ1-2; TRBD1 is a possible D gene (5 bases). V lost 3 bases, J lost 4 bases, and 15 bases lay in between. Germline CDR1 reads DFQATT; CDR2 reads SNEGSKA (reference sequence). CDR3 length equals 14 residues. This CDR3 reads CSASPLGPRYGYTF. In DNA, the CDR3 is TGCAGTGCTAGCCCCCTGGGACCGCGCTATGGCTACACCTTC.

The gene calls are TRBV20-1 and TRBJ2-2, with 9 bases lining up with TRBD2. The germline V gene encodes CDR1 DFQATT and CDR2 SNEGSKA (reference sequence). The V segment lost 3 bases and the J segment 6 bases; nucleotides outside the gene matches: 5. CDR3 length: 14 residues. The chain's CDR3 is CSASSREGAGELFF. CDR3 DNA sequence: TGCAGTGCTAGCTCGCGGGAGGGTGCCGGGGAGCTGTTTTTT.

On this clonotype itself: A read error likely explains this, since a far larger clone differs by one base. This CDR3 reads CASSSGAGDNEQYF. The CDR3 DNA reads as TGTGCCAGCAGCTCAGGAGCGGGAGACAACGAGCAGTACTTC. The J gene is TRBJ2-7, the V gene TRBV7-9; 8 positions match TRBD2. The germline CDR1 and CDR2 sequences are SEHNR and FQNEAQ (reference sequence). This CDR3 is built from 14 residues. The ends lost 4 bases at V and 5 bases at J; junction bases unmatched: 7.

Many counts were recorded for this clonotype. V gene TRBV6-1 combines with J gene TRBJ2-1; weak D call: TRBD2 (5 bases). The V gene's germline CDR1 is MNHNS and CDR2 SASEGT. The CDR3 is 15 amino acids. The ends were cut back, 7 bases at V and 0 bases at J, with 13 bases in the middle. The CDR3 nucleotides read TGTGCCAGCACCTCTAGCTATACCTCCTACAATGAGCAGTTCTTC. Residues: CASTSSYTSYNEQFF.

This clonotype was observed a few times. The V gene is TRBV12-5, the J gene TRBJ1-2; possibly TRBD1 for D (6 bases). From germline, CDR1 is LGHNT and CDR2 FRNRAP. Trimming took off 2 bases at V and 6 bases at J, with 19 bases between the two ends. This CDR3 is 16 amino acids long. Here the CDR3 reads CASGLPTRGGGDGYTF. As DNA, the CDR3 is TGTGCTAGTGGTTTGCCAACGAGGGGGGGCGGAGATGGCTACACCTTC.

The rearrangement uses TRBV20-1 and TRBJ1-5; D ambiguous. Germline V gene data show CDR1 as DFQATT and CDR2 as SNEGSKA (reference sequence). V was trimmed by 0 bases and J by 4 bases, leaving 10 bases between them. The CDR3 has 14 residues. CDR3 sequence: CSAREVSRNQPQHF. The CDR3 DNA follows: TGCAGTGCTAGAGAAGTTTCCCGTAATCAGCCCCAGCATTTT.

The table lists this clonotype with many counts. This chain joins TRBV28 and TRBJ1-1; D remains ambiguous. The germline V and J ends were trimmed by 7 bases and 1 base, with 16 bases remaining between them. Looked up from germline, CDR1 is MDHEN and CDR2 is SYDVKM. CDR3 length equals 15 residues. The CDR3 DNA sequence: TGTGCCAGCAATTTGGCGGCGAAGGGGAACACTGAAGCTTTCTTT. It yields the protein CASNLAAKGNTEAFF.

This clonotype was seen ten or more times. This chain uses TRBV28 with TRBJ2-7; D unclear. The V end was cut by 2 bases, the J end by 0 bases, with 11 bases between. From germline, CDR1 is MDHEN and CDR2 SYDVKM. The CDR3 consists of 15 residues. The CDR3 loop reads CASSLQWTSSYEQYF. The DNA for the CDR3 is TGTGCCAGCAGTTTACAGTGGACGAGCTCCTACGAGCAGTACTTC.

The table lists this clonotype with many counts. The chain employs TRBV6-2 or TRBV6-3 and TRBJ2-3, with D possibly TRBD2 on 5 matching bases. The CDR3 is 14 amino acids. CDR1 and CDR2 from the germline V gene are MNHEY and SVGEGT. The V gene lost 2 bases and the J gene lost 4 bases, with 10 bases spanning the gap. CDR3 region: CASSYATGADTQYF. Here the CDR3 DNA reads TGTGCCAGCAGTTACGCTACCGGGGCAGATACGCAGTATTTT.

The V gene is TRBV27, the J gene TRBJ1-5; D gene uncertain. The V gene lost 5 bases and the J gene lost 1 base, with 12 bases spanning the gap. The CDR3 sequence is 15 residues long. Germline CDR1 reads MNHEY; CDR2 reads SMNVEV (reference sequence). The CDR3 DNA reads as TGTGCCAGCAGTCCCCCACTCGGGAGCAATCAGCCCCAGCATTTT. Amino acids: CASSPPLGSNQPQHF.

Ten or more counts support this clonotype. The chain has TRBV12-3 or TRBV12-4 and TRBJ2-7, with 8 bases lining up with TRBD2. The junction had 5 bases not matched to a gene; V was cut back by 8 bases and J by 2 bases. This CDR3 is built from 13 residues. The CDR3 protein is CASGSGATYEQYF. The CDR3 bases are TGTGCCAGCGGTAGCGGGGCTACCTACGAGCAGTACTTC.

The chain is built from TRBV18 and TRBJ2-7; D uncertain. Trimming took 3 bases from V and 0 from J, leaving 9 bases between them. The CDR3 runs 14 residues. Per germline, CDR1 KGHSH and CDR2 LQKENI. The CDR3 DNA reads as TGTGCCAGCTCACCTTTGGCGACCTCCTACGAGCAGTACTTC. This gives the protein CASSPLATSYEQYF.

The chain is built from TRBV6-1 and TRBJ2-5; a weak D match, TRBD1 (6 bases). Germline CDR1 MNHNS, CDR2 SASEGT. Trimming cost V 6 bases and J 5 bases, with 19 bases left between them. CDR3 size: 15 residues. CDR3 DNA sequence: TGTGCCAGCAGCGATACTAAACAGGGTCGGGAGACCCAGTACTTC. Translated, it gives CASSDTKQGRETQYF.

This rearrangement joins TRBV20-1 to TRBJ2-7, with D unresolved. This CDR3 has 14 residues. The V end was cut by 3 bases, the J end by 2 bases, with 14 bases between. Per germline, CDR1 DFQATT and CDR2 SNEGSKA (reference sequence). This chain's CDR3 is CSARNPRATYEQYF. The CDR3 bases are TGCAGTGCTAGGAACCCCCGCGCCACCTACGAGCAGTACTTC.

This clonotype was seen more than once but under ten times. The V call is TRBV5-6, the J call TRBJ1-4; tentative D call: TRBD1 (5 bases). Trimming pared 2 bases from V and 8 bases from J, leaving 19 bases between. The CDR3 is made up of 16 amino acids. Germline CDR1 and CDR2: SGHDT and YYEEEE. The CDR3 DNA sequence: TGTGCCAGCAGCTTAATCGTGGGGCAAGGAAGGGAAAAACTGTTTTTT. It specifies CASSLIVGQGREKLFF.

This clonotype was detected only a few times. The V and J genes are TRBV6-1 and TRBJ2-6; the D call may be TRBD1 or TRBD2 (5 bases each). The V gene's germline CDR1 is MNHNS and CDR2 SASEGT. The CDR3 consists of 16 residues. Trimming stripped 2 bases from V and 7 bases from J, with 15 bases between. Written as DNA, the CDR3 is TGTGCCAGCAGTGAATCCTTCTTCCGGGACGCCAACGTCCTGACTTTC. Translating it yields CASSESFFRDANVLTF.

The V gene is TRBV4-2, the J gene TRBJ2-7; 10 nucleotides agree with TRBD2. The CDR3 totals 16 residues. Germline V gene data show CDR1 as LGHNA and CDR2 as YNFKEQ. The trim removed 0 bases at V and 3 bases at J, leaving 5 bases unmatched. CDR3 bases: TGTGCCAGCAGCCAAGAGTCTAGCGGGGGAATCTACGAGCAGTACTTC. Translation: CASSQESSGGIYEQYF.

This clonotype occurred many times. The chain is built from TRBV28 and TRBJ2-5; TRBD2 might be the D (5 bases). V gave up 5 bases and J gave up 1 base, with 14 bases separating them. The CDR3 is 15 residues long. Germline V gene sequence: CDR1 MDHEN, CDR2 SYDVKM. The CDR3 sequence is CASSPRGWTQETQYF. The CDR3 DNA reads as TGTGCCAGCAGTCCCCGGGGTTGGACCCAAGAGACCCAGTACTTC.

This clonotype appeared many times. This chain links TRBV12-3 or TRBV12-4 with TRBJ2-7, with D unresolved. The CDR3 spans 13 residues. V dropped 4 bases and J dropped 5 bases, with 12 bases sitting between them. The CDR3 coding sequence is TGTGCCAGCAGTTCTACCTCTTGGGACGAGCAGTACTTC. It specifies CASSSTSWDEQYF.

V usage is TRBV28 and J usage is TRBJ1-3; D call uncertain. Germline values: CDR1 MDHEN, CDR2 SYDVKM. The V gene lost 7 bases and the J gene lost 0 bases, with 10 bases spanning the gap. The CDR3 sequence is 14 residues long. CDR3 loop: CASIRRHSGNTIYF. The CDR3 DNA sequence: TGTGCCAGCATACGTAGACACTCTGGAAACACCATATATTTT.

This clonotype was observed at least ten times. The genes are TRBV27 and TRBJ2-5; the D call may be TRBD1 or TRBD2 (5 bases each). From germline, CDR1 is MNHEY and CDR2 SMNVEV (reference sequence). V lost 6 bases, J lost 4 bases, and 12 bases lay in between. The length of the CDR3 is 13 residues. The chain's CDR3 is CASSWGAGETQYF. In DNA form, the CDR3 reads TGTGCCAGCAGCTGGGGCGCGGGAGAGACCCAGTACTTC.

This clonotype was observed many times. This rearrangement joins TRBV7-2 to TRBJ2-7; 8 bases fit TRBD2. Germline V lookup: CDR1 SGHTA, CDR2 FQGNSA. The CDR3 consists of 19 residues. Trimming at V came to 3 bases and at J to 3 bases, leaving 19 bases not matched to a gene. CDR3 in DNA: TGTGCCAGCAGCTTTCGGGCTAGCGGGCCCACCCTGGGAGTCTACGAGCAGTACTTC. Its protein is CASSFRASGPTLGVYEQYF.